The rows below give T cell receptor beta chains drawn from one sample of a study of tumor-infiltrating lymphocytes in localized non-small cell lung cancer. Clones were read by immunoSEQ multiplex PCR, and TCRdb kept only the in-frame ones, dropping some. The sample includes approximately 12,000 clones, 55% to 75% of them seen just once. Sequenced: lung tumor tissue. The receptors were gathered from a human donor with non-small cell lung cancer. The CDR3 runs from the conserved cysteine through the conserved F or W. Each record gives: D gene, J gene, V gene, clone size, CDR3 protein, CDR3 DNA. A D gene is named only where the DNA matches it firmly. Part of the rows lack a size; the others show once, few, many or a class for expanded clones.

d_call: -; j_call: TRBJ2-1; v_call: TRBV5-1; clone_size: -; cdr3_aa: CASSLVRGTYNEQFF; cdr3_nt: TGCGCCAGCAGCTTGGTCCGGGGCACCTACAATGAGCAGTTCTTC
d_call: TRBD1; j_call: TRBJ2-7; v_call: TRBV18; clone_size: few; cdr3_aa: CASSPGTGNYEQYF; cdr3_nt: TGTGCCAGCTCACCCGGGACAGGAAACTACGAGCAGTACTTC
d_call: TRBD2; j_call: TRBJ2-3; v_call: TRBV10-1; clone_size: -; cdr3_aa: CASSQPGLAGGPDTQYF; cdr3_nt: TGCGCCAGCAGTCAACCGGGACTAGCGGGAGGGCCAGATACGCAGTATTTT
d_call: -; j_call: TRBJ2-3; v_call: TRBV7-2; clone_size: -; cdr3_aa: CASSLTDTQYF; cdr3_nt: TGTGCCAGCAGCCTCACAGATACGCAGTATTTT
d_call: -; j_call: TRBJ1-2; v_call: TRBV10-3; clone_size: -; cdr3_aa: CATGVLSYGYTF; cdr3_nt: TGTGCCACTGGCGTCCTAAGCTATGGCTACACCTTC
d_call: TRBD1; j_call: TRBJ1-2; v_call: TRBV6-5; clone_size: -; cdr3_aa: CASSLTGTGNYGYTF; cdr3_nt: TGTGCCAGCAGTTTGACCGGGACAGGGAACTATGGCTACACCTTC
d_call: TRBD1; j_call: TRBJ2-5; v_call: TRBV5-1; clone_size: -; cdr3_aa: CASSLGQGETQYF; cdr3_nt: TGCGCCAGCAGCTTGGGACAGGGAGAGACCCAGTACTTC
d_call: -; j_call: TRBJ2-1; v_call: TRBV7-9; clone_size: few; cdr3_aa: CASSLVLVNEQFF; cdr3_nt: TGTGCCAGCAGCTTAGTGTTAGTCAATGAGCAGTTCTTC
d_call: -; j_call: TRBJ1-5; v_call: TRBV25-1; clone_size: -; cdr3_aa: CASSETGLHNQPQHF; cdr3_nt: TGTGCCAGCAGTGAAACAGGGCTTCACAATCAGCCCCAGCATTTT
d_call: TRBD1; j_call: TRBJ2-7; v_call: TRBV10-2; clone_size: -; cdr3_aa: CASSEYMTGEALNEQYF; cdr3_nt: TGCGCCAGCAGTGAGTATATGACAGGGGAGGCGTTGAACGAGCAGTACTTC
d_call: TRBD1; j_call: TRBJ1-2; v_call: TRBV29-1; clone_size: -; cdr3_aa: CSVESQGGNYGYTF; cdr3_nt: TGCAGCGTTGAGAGCCAGGGGGGTAACTATGGCTACACCTTC
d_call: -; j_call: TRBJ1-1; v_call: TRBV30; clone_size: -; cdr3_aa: CAWGITEAFF; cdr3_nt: TGTGCCTGGGGCATCACTGAAGCTTTCTTT
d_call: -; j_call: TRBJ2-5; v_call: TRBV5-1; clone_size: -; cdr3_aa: CASSPVGIQETQYF; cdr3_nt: TGCGCCAGCAGCCCCGTCGGGATCCAAGAGACCCAGTACTTC
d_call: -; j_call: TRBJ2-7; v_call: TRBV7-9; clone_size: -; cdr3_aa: CASSLESYEQYF; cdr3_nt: TGTGCCAGCAGCTTAGAGTCCTACGAGCAGTACTTC
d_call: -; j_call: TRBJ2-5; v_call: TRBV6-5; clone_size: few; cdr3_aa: CASTQGETQYF; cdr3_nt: TGTGCCAGCACCCAGGGAGAGACCCAGTACTTC
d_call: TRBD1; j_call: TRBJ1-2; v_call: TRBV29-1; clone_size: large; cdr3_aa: CSVERDSLPGSYGYTF; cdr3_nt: TGCAGCGTTGAAAGGGACAGCCTACCTGGTAGCTATGGCTACACCTTC
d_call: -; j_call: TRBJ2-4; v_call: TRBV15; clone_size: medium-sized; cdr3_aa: CATAGPRNIQYF; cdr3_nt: TGTGCCACCGCGGGACCCCGAAACATTCAGTACTTC
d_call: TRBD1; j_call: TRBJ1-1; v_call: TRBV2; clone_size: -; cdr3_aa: CASTDRGAGTEAFF; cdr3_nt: TGTGCCAGCACGGACAGGGGCGCGGGGACTGAAGCTTTCTTT
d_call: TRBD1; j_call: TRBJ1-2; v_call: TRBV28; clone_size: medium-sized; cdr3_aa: CASRGTGAANYGYTF; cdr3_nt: TGTGCCAGCAGGGGGACAGGGGCCGCTAACTATGGCTACACCTTC
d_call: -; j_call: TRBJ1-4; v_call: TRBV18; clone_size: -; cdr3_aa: CASSPIGPTNEKLFF; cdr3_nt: TGTGCCAGCTCACCTATTGGGCCGACTAATGAAAAACTGTTTTTT
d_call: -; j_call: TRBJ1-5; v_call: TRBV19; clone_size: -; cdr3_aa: CASTKANTNQPQHF; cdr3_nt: TGTGCCAGTACAAAGGCCAACACCAATCAGCCCCAGCATTTT
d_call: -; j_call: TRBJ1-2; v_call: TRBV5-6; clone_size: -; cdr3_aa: CASSGTVKGYGYTF; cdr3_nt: TGTGCCAGCAGCGGAACAGTTAAGGGCTATGGCTACACCTTC
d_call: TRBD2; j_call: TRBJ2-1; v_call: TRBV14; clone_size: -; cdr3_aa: CASSQDSGSGHNEQFF; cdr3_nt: TGTGCCAGCAGCCAAGATAGCGGGAGTGGTCACAATGAGCAGTTCTTC
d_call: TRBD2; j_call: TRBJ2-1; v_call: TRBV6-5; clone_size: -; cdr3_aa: CASSSTSGRFGEQFF; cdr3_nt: TGTGCCAGCAGTTCCACTAGCGGGAGATTTGGTGAGCAGTTCTTC
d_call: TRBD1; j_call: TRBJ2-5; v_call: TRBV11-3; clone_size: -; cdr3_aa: CASSVNRGETQYF; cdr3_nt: TGTGCCAGCAGCGTAAACAGGGGGGAGACCCAGTACTTC
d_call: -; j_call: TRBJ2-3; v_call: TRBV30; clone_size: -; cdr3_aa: CAWGSSTDTQYF; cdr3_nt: TGTGCCTGGGGGAGTAGCACAGATACGCAGTATTTT
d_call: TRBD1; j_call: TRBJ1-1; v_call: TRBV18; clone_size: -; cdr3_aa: CASSPGTASNTEAFF; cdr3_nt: TGTGCCAGCTCACCAGGGACAGCTTCCAACACTGAAGCTTTCTTT
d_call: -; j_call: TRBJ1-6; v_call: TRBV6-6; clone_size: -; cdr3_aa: CASRLTDPWNSPLHF; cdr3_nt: TGTGCCAGCAGGCTAACGGACCCTTGGAATTCACCCCTCCACTTT
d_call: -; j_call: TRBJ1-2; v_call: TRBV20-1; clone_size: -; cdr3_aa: CSARDYGYTF; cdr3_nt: TGCAGTGCTAGAGACTATGGCTACACCTTC
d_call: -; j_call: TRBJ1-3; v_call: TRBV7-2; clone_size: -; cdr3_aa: CASSPKTVRVGNTIYF; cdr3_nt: TGTGCCAGCAGCCCGAAAACTGTCAGGGTCGGAAACACCATATATTTT
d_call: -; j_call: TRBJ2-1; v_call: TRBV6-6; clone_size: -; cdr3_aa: CASSTSYNEQFF; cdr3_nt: TGTGCCAGCAGTACTAGTTACAATGAGCAGTTCTTC
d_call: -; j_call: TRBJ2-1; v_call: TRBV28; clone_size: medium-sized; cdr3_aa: CASSHLAWQFF; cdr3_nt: TGTGCCAGCAGTCACCTAGCGTGGCAGTTCTTC
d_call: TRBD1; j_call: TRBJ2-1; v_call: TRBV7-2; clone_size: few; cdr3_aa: CASSLGQGYNEQFF; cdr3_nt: TGTGCCAGCAGCCTCGGACAGGGCTACAATGAGCAGTTCTTC
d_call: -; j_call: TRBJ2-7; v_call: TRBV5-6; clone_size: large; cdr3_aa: CASSAAYEQYF; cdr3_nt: TGTGCCAGCAGCGCAGCCTACGAGCAGTACTTC
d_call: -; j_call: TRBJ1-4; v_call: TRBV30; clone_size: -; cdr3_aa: CAWSPGTNEKLFF; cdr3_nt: TGTGCCTGGAGTCCCGGCACTAATGAAAAACTGTTTTTT
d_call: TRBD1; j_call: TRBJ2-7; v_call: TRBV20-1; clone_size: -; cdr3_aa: CSASTGDQQYF; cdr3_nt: TGCAGTGCGTCGACAGGGGACCAGCAGTACTTC
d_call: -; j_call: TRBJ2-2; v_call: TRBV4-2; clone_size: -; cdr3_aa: CASSQDSLVLGAGELFF; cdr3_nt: TGTGCCAGCAGCCAAGATAGTTTAGTATTGGGGGCCGGGGAGCTGTTTTTT
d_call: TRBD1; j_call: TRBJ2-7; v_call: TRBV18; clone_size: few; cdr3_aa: CASSLATGTGHEQYF; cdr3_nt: TGTGCCAGCTCACTCGCGACAGGGACGGGCCACGAGCAGTACTTC
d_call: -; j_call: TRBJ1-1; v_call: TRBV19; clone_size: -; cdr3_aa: CASSNSRGTEAFF; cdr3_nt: TGTGCCAGTAGTAACAGCCGGGGCACTGAAGCTTTCTTT
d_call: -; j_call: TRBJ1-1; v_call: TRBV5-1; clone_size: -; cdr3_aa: CASSLGAPREVAFF; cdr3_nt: TGCGCCAGCAGCTTAGGGGCCCCGAGAGAAGTAGCTTTCTTT
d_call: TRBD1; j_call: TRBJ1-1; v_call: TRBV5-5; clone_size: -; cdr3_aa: CASSLTRTGGTVWTEAFF; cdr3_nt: TGTGCCAGCAGCTTGACCCGGACAGGGGGAACAGTGTGGACTGAAGCTTTCTTT
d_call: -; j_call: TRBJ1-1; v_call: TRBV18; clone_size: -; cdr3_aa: CASSPDSMNTEAFF; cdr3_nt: TGTGCCAGCTCACCAGACAGCATGAACACTGAAGCTTTCTTT
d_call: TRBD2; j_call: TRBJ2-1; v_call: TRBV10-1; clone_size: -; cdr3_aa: CASGERGYNEQFF; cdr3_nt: TGCGCCAGCGGAGAGCGGGGGTACAATGAGCAGTTCTTC
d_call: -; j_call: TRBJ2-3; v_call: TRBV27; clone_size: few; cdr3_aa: CASSSRGDTQYF; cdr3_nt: TGTGCCAGCAGTTCTAGGGGGGATACGCAGTATTTT
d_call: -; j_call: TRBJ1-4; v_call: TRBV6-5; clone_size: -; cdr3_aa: CASSQLTGTRVFF; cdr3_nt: TGTGCCAGCAGCCAATTAACCGGGACAAGGGTGTTTTTT